The 28 T cell receptor beta chains in this list originate from one sample, sequenced in a study of PD-1 blockade in classical Hodgkin lymphoma. Described time point: cycle 4 day 1 (C4D1), after about 6 weeks of nivolumab. After autologous stem cell transplantation all patients relapsed, and prior brentuximab vedotin exposure differed between cohorts. Generated by immunoSEQ multiplex PCR, the TCRdb table keeps only in-frame clones and is missing some. The table records 100,000 or so clones, about nine tenths of them present only once. The sequenced sample was peripheral blood mononuclear cells (PBMCs), obtained before the fourth cycle of nivolumab. All receptors derive from a human donor with classical Hodgkin lymphoma.

The chain employs TRBV30 and TRBJ2-1; D perhaps matches TRBD1 (5 bases). CDR3 length: 12 amino acids. The germline V gene has CDR1 GTSNPN and CDR2 SVGIG (reference sequence). V was pared by 4 bases and J by 10 bases, with 14 bases between. The CDR3 nucleotides are TGTGCCTGGAACTGGGGCCAAGGGGAGCAGTTCTTC. Amino acid sequence: CAWNWGQGEQFF.

As to this clone: Other DNA variants within this sample encode the same CDR3. V and J are TRBV30 and TRBJ2-7; 7 bases agree with TRBD1. Germline V gives CDR1 GTSNPN, CDR2 SVGIG (reference sequence). This CDR3 is 13 amino acids long. V was pared by 0 bases and J by 2 bases, with 1 base of the junction left unmatched. CDR3 sequence: CAWSVGQAYEQYF. DNA for the CDR3: TGTGCCTGGAGTGTAGGACAGGCCTACGAGCAGTACTTC.

The chain has TRBV5-1 and TRBJ1-5; maybe TRBD1 (5 bases). Germline CDR1 reads SGHRS; CDR2 reads YFSETQ. This CDR3 is 17 amino acids long. Trimming cost V 0 bases and J 5 bases, with 18 bases left between them. The CDR3 DNA is TGCGCCAGCAGCTTGGCCGGAGTGGGGGACGGATATCAGCCCCAGCATTTT. This gives the protein CASSLAGVGDGYQPQHF.

V gene TRBV19 combines with J gene TRBJ2-7; D unresolved. The V end was cut by 5 bases, the J end by 1 base, with 9 bases between. This CDR3 region has 13 residues. Germline CDR1 reads LNHDA; CDR2 reads SQIVND (reference sequence). CDR3 bases: TGTGCCAGTAGTCCTGGGCGGTCCTACGAGCAGTACTTC. This codes for CASSPGRSYEQYF.

The genes are TRBV29-1 and TRBJ2-6; D unresolved. Germline lookup yields CDR1 SQVTM and CDR2 ANQGSEA. V lost 6 bases, J lost 4 bases, and 13 bases lay in between. This CDR3 contains 14 residues. The CDR3 bases are TGCAGCGTAACGACCGCGCTCGGGGCCAACGTCCTGACTTTC. This sequence encodes CSVTTALGANVLTF.

The chain uses TRBV19 and TRBJ2-2, with 14 bases matching TRBD2. V dropped 5 bases and J dropped 5; count of bases not matched to a gene: 13. Germline CDR1 LNHDA, CDR2 SQIVND (reference sequence). The CDR3 sequence is 19 residues long. CDR3 loop: CASSASGTSGGPDTGELFF. CDR3 sequence (DNA): TGTGCCAGTAGTGCCTCAGGGACTAGCGGGGGCCCTGATACCGGGGAGCTGTTTTTT.

This chain links TRBV2 with TRBJ1-1; 10 bases align to TRBD1. CDR1 and CDR2 (germline): SNHLY, FYNNEI. This CDR3 is built from 14 residues. Losses at the gene ends were 4 bases for V and 6 bases for J; bases not matched to a gene: 5. The CDR3 DNA sequence: TGTGCCAGCAGTGGGGACAGGGGAACGTCTGAAGCTTTCTTT. Residues: CASSGDRGTSEAFF. The full variable domain, rest sourced from reference TRBV2 and TRBJ1-1, is EPEVTQTPSHQVTQMGQEVILRCVPISNHLYFYWYRQILGQKVEFLVSFYNNEISEKSEIFDDQFSVERPDGSNFTLKIRSTKLEDSAMYFCASSGDRGTSEAFFGQGTRLTVV.

The chain carries TRBV4-1 and TRBJ2-2; possible D gene TRBD1, 5 bases. V lost 0 bases and J 2 bases, leaving 19 bases between the germline ends. This CDR3 spans 19 amino acids. CDR1 is MGHRA and CDR2 is YSYEKL in the germline V gene. CDR3 amino acids: CASSQDIQAVLLNTGELFF. The DNA for the CDR3 is TGCGCCAGCAGCCAAGATATACAGGCCGTGCTTCTAAACACCGGGGAGCTGTTTTTT.

This clone occurred a few times. The chain is built from TRBV28 and TRBJ1-1, with D possibly TRBD1 on 5 matching bases. V was trimmed by 6 bases and J by 1 base, leaving 6 bases between them. Germline CDR1 and CDR2: MDHEN and SYDVKM. The CDR3 is made up of 12 amino acids. The CDR3 nucleotides are TGTGCCAGCAGAGGGGAGAACACTGAAGCTTTCTTT. This encodes CASRGENTEAFF.

The rearrangement joins TRBV18 to TRBJ2-5, with 12 bases that match TRBD2. Germline CDR1 and CDR2: KGHSH and LQKENI. Trimming took 6 bases from V and 6 from J; bases not matched to a gene: 8. The CDR3 has 15 amino acids. The CDR3 sequence: CASSQGTSGRQTQYF. For the CDR3, the DNA is TGTGCCAGCTCCCAGGGGACTAGCGGGCGGCAGACCCAGTACTTC.

The chain links TRBV2 to TRBJ2-1, with D possibly TRBD1 on 6 matching bases. Germline CDR1 and CDR2: SNHLY and FYNNEI. The V end lost 4 bases, the J end lost 7 bases, and 23 bases lay between the germline ends. The CDR3 has 17 residues. CDR3 sequence (DNA): TGTGCCAGCAGTGGACCGACAGGCCTGGCCGGGATGAATGAGCAGTTCTTC. Its protein product is CASSGPTGLAGMNEQFF. Complete variable domain (other parts from reference TRBV2 and TRBJ2-1): EPEVTQTPSHQVTQMGQEVILRCVPISNHLYFYWYRQILGQKVEFLVSFYNNEISEKSEIFDDQFSVERPDGSNFTLKIRSTKLEDSAMYFCASSGPTGLAGMNEQFFGPGTRLTVL.

The V and J genes are TRBV4-1 and TRBJ2-7, with D unclear. With 6 bases removed from V and 3 bases from J, the gap between germline ends came to 18 bases. There are 15 residues in the CDR3. CDR1 MGHRA and CDR2 YSYEKL come from the germline V gene. In nucleotides, the CDR3 is TGCGCCAGCAGGGCGGTGGGGAACAGAAGCTACGAGCAGTACTTC. Protein: CASRAVGNRSYEQYF.

The chain joins TRBV11-3 to TRBJ2-7, with a possible D match to TRBD1 (6 bases). Germline lookup yields CDR1 SGHNT and CDR2 YENEEA. The CDR3 contains 13 residues. V lost 1 base to trimming and J lost 4 bases, with 8 bases between them. The CDR3 protein is CASSLVRGYEQYF. The DNA for the CDR3 is TGTGCCAGCAGCTTAGTCAGGGGATACGAGCAGTACTTC.

J is TRBJ2-1 and V is TRBV18, with 7 nucleotides matching TRBD1. CDR3 length: 18 residues. Germline V gene data show CDR1 as KGHSH and CDR2 as LQKENI. V was pared by 9 bases and J by 0 bases, with 17 bases of the junction left unmatched. The CDR3 sequence is CASQNTGAIFSSYNEQFF. The CDR3 DNA reads as TGTGCCAGTCAGAATACAGGGGCCATCTTTAGCTCCTACAATGAGCAGTTCTTC. Combining the CDR3 with reference TRBV18 and TRBJ2-1 gives the whole variable domain NAGVMQNPRHLVRRRGQEARLRCSPMKGHSHVYWYRQLPEEGLKFMVYLQKENIIDESGMPKERFSAEFPKEGPSILRIQQVVRGDSAAYFCASQNTGAIFSSYNEQFFGPGTRLTVL.

Here the CDR3 reads CASSLGDRDPMKAFF. DNA of the CDR3: TGCGCCAGCAGCCTGGGGGACAGAGATCCTATGAAAGCTTTCTTT. V is TRBV4-1 and J is TRBJ1-1, with TRBD1 matching over 7 bases. The germline gives CDR1 MGHRA, CDR2 YSYEKL. J was trimmed by 9 bases and V by 4 bases; bases with no gene match: 14. The CDR3 consists of 15 residues.

This clone was recorded only once. The chain combines TRBV18 with TRBJ2-1; 7 positions agree with TRBD2. This CDR3 has 14 amino acids. Germline trimming cut 3 bases from V and 4 bases from J; bases unmatched to any gene: 3. CDR1 is KGHSH and CDR2 is LQKENI in the germline V gene. The CDR3 DNA reads TGTGCCAGCTCACCCAGCGGGGCGTACAATGAGCAGTTCTTC. Translating it yields CASSPSGAYNEQFF.

In its sample, this clone was seen a few times. The CDR3 loop is CASRGDGYTF. The CDR3 bases are TGTGCCAGCAGGGGAGATGGCTACACCTTC. The V gene is TRBV2, the J gene TRBJ1-2; D gene uncertain. The CDR3 loop spans 10 amino acids. Per germline, CDR1 SNHLY and CDR2 FYNNEI. Trimming cost V 6 bases and J 6 bases, with 5 bases left between them.

The chain uses TRBV6-6 and TRBJ1-6; D is perhaps TRBD1 (6 bases). V shed 5 bases and J shed 8 bases, with 7 bases lying between them. CDR3 length equals 12 residues. Germline CDR1 and CDR2: MNHNY and SVGAGI (reference sequence). The CDR3 loop is CASSRGDSPLHF. The CDR3 DNA is TGTGCCAGCAGTAGGGGGGATTCACCCCTCCACTTT.

The rearrangement uses TRBV6-6 and TRBJ1-1, with D possibly being TRBD1 (5 bases). This CDR3 is built from 13 residues. The V gene lost 6 bases and the J gene lost 1 base, with 9 bases spanning the gap. The germline V gene encodes CDR1 MNHNY and CDR2 SVGAGI (reference sequence). CDR3 region: CASSMTENTEAFF. As DNA, the CDR3 is TGTGCCAGCAGCATGACAGAGAACACTGAAGCTTTCTTT.

The rearrangement uses TRBV7-8 and TRBJ1-2, with D possibly being TRBD1 (5 bases). The germline V gene has CDR1 SGHVS and CDR2 FQNEAQ. Trimming shortened V by 5 bases and J by 4 bases, and 17 bases separated the two germline ends. The CDR3 extends over 15 amino acids. The CDR3 protein is CASSGGTDSLYGYTF. CDR3 nucleotides: TGTGCCAGCAGCGGGGGGACCGACAGTCTCTATGGCTACACCTTC.

The chain recombines TRBV27 with TRBJ1-2; 7 nucleotides align to TRBD1. With V trimmed by 2 bases and J by 5 bases, 2 bases remained unmatched. This CDR3 contains 13 residues. The V gene's germline CDR1 is MNHEY and CDR2 SMNVEV (reference sequence). This CDR3 reads CASSLSRGYGYTF. In nucleotides, the CDR3 is TGTGCCAGCAGTTTAAGCAGGGGGTATGGCTACACCTTC.

The chain links TRBV5-6 to TRBJ2-2; tentatively, D is TRBD1 (6 bases). The CDR3 has 15 amino acids. The germline V gene has CDR1 SGHDT and CDR2 YYEEEE. Trimming took 5 bases from V and 7 from J, leaving 18 bases between them. The CDR3 loop is CASSLLYRDSGELFF. The CDR3 DNA is TGTGCCAGCAGTTTGCTTTACAGGGATAGCGGGGAGCTGTTTTTT.

V gene TRBV9 combines with J gene TRBJ2-1, with 9 nucleotides matching TRBD2. J was trimmed by 3 bases and V by 3 bases; bases with no gene match: 7. The V gene's germline CDR1 is SGDLS and CDR2 YYNGEE. This CDR3 comprises 16 residues. The CDR3 bases are TGTGCCAGCAGCGGAATAGCGGGGGTTAACTACAATGAGCAGTTCTTC. Translation gives CASSGIAGVNYNEQFF.

This clone was seen a single time. The gene calls are TRBV7-8 and TRBJ1-5, with 11 bases matching TRBD1. After removal of 1 base from V and 6 bases from J, the junction contained 5 bases not matched to a gene. CDR1 SGHVS and CDR2 FQNEAQ come from the germline V gene. This CDR3 is built from 16 residues. Here the CDR3 reads CASSLVGQGAGQPQHF. The CDR3 DNA reads TGTGCCAGCAGCTTAGTTGGACAGGGGGCAGGTCAGCCCCAGCATTTT.

This chain connects TRBV7-3 to TRBJ2-3, with D tentatively TRBD1 or TRBD2 (5 bases each). From germline, CDR1 is SGHTA and CDR2 FQGTGA. The CDR3 sequence is 14 residues long. The V end lost 5 bases, the J end lost 0 bases, and 9 bases lay between the germline ends. The chain's CDR3 is CASSPGRSTDTQYF. CDR3 in DNA: TGTGCCAGCAGCCCGGGACGGAGCACAGATACGCAGTATTTT.

The CDR3, as DNA: TGCGCCAGCAGCCGGGCGGAGGCGGGCGACTATGGCTACACCTTC. Residues: CASSRAEAGDYGYTF. The chain carries TRBV10-2 and TRBJ1-2, with unresolved D. CDR3 length equals 15 residues. Germline lookup yields CDR1 WSHSY and CDR2 SAAADI. V dropped 6 bases and J dropped 3 bases, with 17 bases sitting between them.

The rearrangement joins TRBV10-3 to TRBJ1-3; D is uncertain. CDR3 length equals 15 residues. CDR1 and CDR2 from the germline V gene are ENHRY and SYGVKD. Deletions cut 0 bases from V and 4 bases from J, with 10 bases between. CDR3 nucleotide sequence: TGTGCCATCAGTGAGTCGAACAGTTTGGGAAACACCATATATTTT. Its protein is CAISESNSLGNTIYF.

CDR3 in DNA: TGCGCCAGCAGGGAGGGGGCGCGGGATAATGAGCAGTTCTTC. This gives the protein CASREGARDNEQFF. The chain joins TRBV5-1 to TRBJ2-1; the D gene is possibly TRBD1 (7 bases). This CDR3 contains 14 residues. The V end was cut by 5 bases, the J end by 7 bases, with 16 bases between. CDR1 is SGHRS, CDR2 YFSETQ, per germline.